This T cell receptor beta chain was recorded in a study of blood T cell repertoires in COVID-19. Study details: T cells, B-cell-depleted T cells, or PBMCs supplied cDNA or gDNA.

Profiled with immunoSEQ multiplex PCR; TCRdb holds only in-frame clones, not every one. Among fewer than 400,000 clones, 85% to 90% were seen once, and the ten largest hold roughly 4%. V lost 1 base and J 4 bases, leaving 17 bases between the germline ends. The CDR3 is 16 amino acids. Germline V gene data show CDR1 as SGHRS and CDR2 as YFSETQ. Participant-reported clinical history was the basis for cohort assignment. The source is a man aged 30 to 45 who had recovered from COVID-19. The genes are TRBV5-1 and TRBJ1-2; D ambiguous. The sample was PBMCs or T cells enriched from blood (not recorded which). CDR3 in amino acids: CASSLYVREEGYGYTF. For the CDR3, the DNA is TGCGCCAGCAGCTTGTACGTTCGGGAGGAAGGCTATGGCTACACCTTC.